The 19 T cell receptor beta chains below all came from one sample that was sequenced in a study of control samples from healthy donors and cancer patients. Here immunoSEQ multiplex PCR was the method, and the copy in TCRdb shows in-frame clones only, minus some. The sample has about 170,000 clones, 88% seen once. Sequencing was performed on blood. The receptor source for this set is a woman under 40 in good health.

The chain combines TRBV19 with TRBJ1-1; weak D call: TRBD1 (5 bases). The CDR3 is 14 amino acids. CDR1 LNHDA and CDR2 SQIVND come from the germline V gene (reference sequence). V lost 8 bases and J lost 4, with 17 bases in between. CDR3 protein: CASETNRGGTEAFF. The DNA of the CDR3 is TGTGCCAGTGAAACAAATCGGGGGGGCACTGAAGCTTTCTTT.

The chain has TRBV6-5 and TRBJ2-3; D gene uncertain. Germline V gene data show CDR1 as MNHEY and CDR2 as SVGAGI. V was shortened by 10 bases and J by 4 bases, with 15 bases between the two germline ends. This CDR3 is 13 amino acids long. CDR3 in amino acids: CAISVELADTQYF. The CDR3, as DNA: TGTGCCATTTCGGTCGAGTTGGCAGATACGCAGTATTTT.

The V and J genes are TRBV12-3 or TRBV12-4 and TRBJ1-1; 8 bases fit TRBD1. This CDR3 is 12 amino acids long. After removal of 6 bases from V and 7 bases from J, the junction contained 4 bases not matched to a gene. The CDR3, as DNA: TGTGCCAGCAGATCAGGACAGGGTGAAGCTTTCTTT. It codes for CASRSGQGEAFF.

This clone has a single count. The genes are TRBV19 and TRBJ1-2; TRBD1 agrees at 7 bases. CDR1 and CDR2 from the germline V gene are LNHDA and SQIVND (reference sequence). Trimming removed 7 bases from V and 4 bases from J; junction bases left unmatched: 6. This CDR3 region has 13 residues. CDR3 sequence: CASTPDRAYGYTF. The CDR3 nucleotides are TGTGCCAGTACCCCCGACAGGGCCTATGGCTACACCTTC. Looking up the rest from reference TRBV19 and TRBJ1-2 gives the full variable domain: DGGITQSPKYLFRKEGQNVTLSCEQNLNHDAMYWYRQDPGQGLRLIYYSQIVNDFQKGDIAEGYSVSREKKESFPLTVTSAQKNPTAFYLCASTPDRAYGYTFGSGTRLTVV.

This clone was recorded only once. This chain connects TRBV2 to TRBJ1-2; D is perhaps TRBD1 (5 bases). Germline lookup yields CDR1 SNHLY and CDR2 FYNNEI. Between the trimmed V and J ends, which lost 3 bases and 7 bases, there was a span of 12 bases. The CDR3 has 13 residues. In DNA form, the CDR3 reads TGTGCCAGCAGTGAGCGGCAGGGTCGTGGCTACACCTTC. Its translation is CASSERQGRGYTF. Drawing the rest from reference TRBV2 and TRBJ1-2, the complete variable domain is EPEVTQTPSHQVTQMGQEVILRCVPISNHLYFYWYRQILGQKVEFLVSFYNNEISEKSEIFDDQFSVERPDGSNFTLKIRSTKLEDSAMYFCASSERQGRGYTFGSGTRLTVV.

The chain combines TRBV5-1 with TRBJ2-1, with 13 nucleotides matching TRBD2. CDR3 length: 16 amino acids. The germline CDR1 and CDR2 sequences are SGHRS and YFSETQ. The V gene end was trimmed by 4 bases and the J gene end by 7 bases; junction bases not matched to a gene: 8. CDR3 sequence: CASSLGTSGTLNEQFF. The CDR3 region has the DNA TGCGCCAGCAGCCTTGGGACTAGCGGGACCTTGAATGAGCAGTTCTTC.

This clone was observed once. The CDR3 protein is CAITRTGGNEQFF. For the CDR3, the DNA is TGTGCCATCACCAGGACAGGGGGCAATGAGCAGTTCTTC. The V and J genes are TRBV10-3 and TRBJ2-1; 10 nucleotides agree with TRBD1. J was trimmed by 6 bases and V by 7 bases; bases with no gene match: 3. The CDR3 consists of 13 residues. The germline gives CDR1 ENHRY, CDR2 SYGVKD.

This clone was picked up one time. This chain uses TRBV15 with TRBJ2-3; 7 bases align to TRBD2. This CDR3 region has 15 residues. The junction had 9 bases not matched to a gene; V was cut back by 2 bases and J by 7 bases. Per the germline V gene, CDR1 is LNHNV and CDR2 is YYDKDF (reference sequence). The CDR3 nucleotides read TGTGCCACCAGCAGATCTCGGACTAGGACAAATACGCAGTATTTT. The encoded protein is CATSRSRTRTNTQYF.

This chain uses TRBV4-1 with TRBJ2-7; maybe TRBD1 (6 bases). The CDR3 length is 16 residues. Germline lookup yields CDR1 MGHRA and CDR2 YSYEKL. With 1 base removed from V and 2 bases from J, the gap between germline ends came to 15 bases. Written as DNA, the CDR3 is TGCGCCAGCAGCCAAGGTCCCCGGGACATGACCTACGAGCAGTACTTC. This encodes CASSQGPRDMTYEQYF.

The CDR3 coding sequence is TGTGCCAGCAGCTTATCAGAGACGGCTGATGGCTACACCTTC. Protein: CASSLSETADGYTF. This rearrangement joins TRBV7-2 to TRBJ1-2; D is unclear. V was trimmed by 2 bases and J by 6 bases, leaving 13 bases between them. Germline V gives CDR1 SGHTA, CDR2 FQGNSA. The CDR3 loop spans 14 amino acids.

This chain links TRBV13 with TRBJ2-7; D ambiguous. The germline CDR1 and CDR2 sequences are PRHDT and FYEKMQ (reference sequence). The CDR3 has 13 residues. The V end lost 3 bases, the J end lost 2 bases, and 8 bases lay between the germline ends. The CDR3 DNA follows: TGTGCCAGCAGCTTCGGGCAAACCTACGAGCAGTACGTC. It translates to CASSFGQTYEQYV.

The chain joins TRBV15 to TRBJ1-5; weak D call: TRBD1 (6 bases). Germline CDR1 and CDR2: LNHNV and YYDKDF (reference sequence). Deletions cut 2 bases from V and 0 bases from J, with 14 bases between. CDR3 length: 17 amino acids. DNA for the CDR3: TGTGCCACCAGCAGACGCGAGAGGGGGTATAGCAATCAGCCCCAGCATTTT. This encodes CATSRRERGYSNQPQHF.

V gene TRBV14 combines with J gene TRBJ1-6; the D is unclear. This CDR3 is 14 amino acids long. Trimming removed 0 bases at V and 8 bases at J, with 8 bases between. Germline loops: CDR1 SGHDN, CDR2 FVKESK. For the CDR3, the DNA is TGTGCCAGCAGCCAAGAATCGGCATATTCACCCCTCCACTTT. It translates to CASSQESAYSPLHF.

CDR3 DNA sequence: TGTGCCAGCAAATCCAGAGAGGGCCCAGATACGCAGTATTTT. This sequence encodes CASKSREGPDTQYF. This chain joins TRBV2 and TRBJ2-3, with D possibly matching TRBD2 (5 bases). Germline V gene data show CDR1 as SNHLY and CDR2 as FYNNEI. V was clipped by 7 bases and J by 4 bases, with 15 bases between them. The CDR3 is 14 residues long.

The rearrangement uses TRBV2 and TRBJ1-2; a possible D gene is TRBD1 (5 bases). Germline loops: CDR1 SNHLY, CDR2 FYNNEI. The length of the CDR3 is 14 residues. V shed 6 bases and J shed 7 bases, with 18 bases lying between them. The chain's CDR3 is CASRATGAGAGYTF. The CDR3 coding sequence is TGTGCCAGCAGGGCTACCGGGGCTGGGGCTGGCTACACCTTC.

The rearrangement links TRBV28 to TRBJ1-4; weak D call: TRBD1 (5 bases). The germline V gene encodes CDR1 MDHEN and CDR2 SYDVKM. Trimming left V 6 bases short and J 8 bases short, with 19 bases between. The CDR3 spans 15 residues. Here the CDR3 DNA reads TGTGCCAGCAGACTCCTCATGCAGGGAAACGAAAAACTGTTTTTT. Protein product: CASRLLMQGNEKLFF.

The chain links TRBV6-5 to TRBJ2-7, with 12 bases matching TRBD2. V gave up 5 bases and J gave up 5 bases; unmatched junction bases: 7. Per germline, CDR1 MNHEY and CDR2 SVGAGI. This CDR3 has 15 amino acids. This CDR3 reads CASSRTSGTADEQYF. The CDR3 DNA reads as TGTGCCAGCAGTCGGACTAGCGGGACGGCTGACGAGCAGTACTTC.

The rearrangement uses TRBV19 and TRBJ2-1; TRBD2 matches 8 bases. V trimming: 5 bases; J trimming: 8 bases; junction bases outside the gene matches: 14. The germline CDR1 and CDR2 sequences are LNHDA and SQIVND (reference sequence). The CDR3 is made up of 16 amino acids. The CDR3 DNA reads as TGTGCCAGTAGTGTTGCGGGGATTGGGACTAGTCATGAGCAGTTCTTC. It codes for CASSVAGIGTSHEQFF. Filled out from reference TRBV19 and TRBJ2-1, the complete variable domain reads DGGITQSPKYLFRKEGQNVTLSCEQNLNHDAMYWYRQDPGQGLRLIYYSQIVNDFQKGDIAEGYSVSREKKESFPLTVTSAQKNPTAFYLCASSVAGIGTSHEQFFGPGTRLTVL.

The chain has TRBV19 and TRBJ1-1; D gene uncertain. In germline, CDR1 is LNHDA, CDR2 SQIVND (reference sequence). The V end was cut by 1 base, the J end by 0 bases, with 6 bases between. The CDR3 has 14 amino acids. DNA of the CDR3: TGTGCCAGTAGTATAGGTGAGATGAACACTGAAGCTTTCTTT. It specifies CASSIGEMNTEAFF.